This record looks at one T cell receptor (beta chain) sequence and its context. No antigen is known for it. The data were taken from a study of beta chain features in type 1 diabetes. Whole-study findings and limits: Among all four CD4+ subsets, Type 1 diabetes patients had TCRB CDR3s that were moderately but significantly shorter.

One heparinised draw of blood, averaging about 110 mL, came from each donor. Central memory, naive, regulatory and stem cell-like memory CD4+ cells were sorted by CD45RO/CCR7/CD25/CD127/CD95/CD27. The whole isolated RNA underwent reverse transcription, so sequencing captured expressed TCRB transcripts. Measured with immunoSEQ multiplex PCR; TCRdb has only the in-frame clones, and not every one. Among approximately 170,000 clones listed, around 63% were seen once. This receptor was taken from a man aged 25-40 years with type 1 diabetes. The sequenced sample consisted of naive CD4+ T cells from blood.

The CDR3 loop reads CAWLTGWRVAFF. The CDR3 nucleotides are TGTGCCTGGCTGACAGGGTGGAGAGTAGCTTTCTTT. The chain has TRBV30 and TRBJ1-1; 7 bases match TRBD1. This CDR3 region has 12 residues. Germline values: CDR1 GTSNPN, CDR2 SVGIG (reference sequence). Trimming cost V 5 bases and J 10 bases; bases outside gene matches: 10.